The 26 T cell receptor beta chains below were found in one sample sequenced in a study of radiotherapy plus CTLA-4 blockade in lung cancer. Profiled with immunoSEQ multiplex PCR; TCRdb holds only in-frame clones, not every one. The data show tens of thousands of clones, under 85% seen once. The input for sequencing was peripheral blood, taken from a patient treated with radiotherapy plus ipilimumab. The receptors here all came from a human donor with non-small cell lung cancer who had a partial response to radiotherapy plus ipilimumab.

The chain carries TRBV5-1 and TRBJ2-7, with a tentative D call TRBD2 (7 bases). This CDR3 has 14 residues. V lost 2 bases, J lost 5 bases, and 14 bases lay in between. CDR1 is SGHRS, CDR2 YFSETQ, per germline. CDR3 in amino acids: CASSLGGGVDEQYF. The CDR3 DNA reads TGCGCCAGCAGCTTAGGCGGGGGCGTCGACGAGCAGTACTTC.

The chain employs TRBV11-2 and TRBJ2-1; D is ambiguous. There are 14 residues in the CDR3. The germline V gene encodes CDR1 SGHAT and CDR2 FQNNGV. Trimming cost V 7 bases and J 4 bases, with 14 bases left between them. For the CDR3, the DNA is TGTGCCAGCAACAACCCCCTGAATTACAATGAGCAGTTCTTC. This sequence encodes CASNNPLNYNEQFF.

On this clone: Other DNA sequences of this sample code for an identical CDR3. This chain connects TRBV5-1 to TRBJ2-3; TRBD2 matches at 13 bases. Trimming removed 3 bases from V and 4 bases from J; junction bases left unmatched: 2. CDR3 size: 15 residues. Germline V lookup: CDR1 SGHRS, CDR2 YFSETQ. The CDR3 reads CASSYGLAGADTQYF. The CDR3, as DNA: TGCGCCAGCAGCTACGGACTAGCGGGGGCAGATACGCAGTATTTT.

The CDR3 coding sequence is TGTGCCAGTAGGGAACAGGGGATGGGTCAGCCCCAGCATTTT. This codes for CASREQGMGQPQHF. The rearrangement joins TRBV19 to TRBJ1-5; TRBD1 aligns across 7 bases. Germline V gene data show CDR1 as LNHDA and CDR2 as SQIVND (reference sequence). CDR3 size: 14 residues. V lost 6 bases, J lost 6 bases, and 8 bases stayed unmatched.

This sequence joins TRBV6-5 and TRBJ2-3, with 8 bases identical to TRBD2. Per the germline V gene, CDR1 is MNHEY and CDR2 is SVGAGI. The CDR3 spans 16 residues. V lost 2 bases to trimming and J lost 5 bases; unmatched junction nucleotides: 9. In nucleotides, the CDR3 is TGTGCCAGCAGTTACCAAAGCGGGGGTCGGGAAGATACGCAGTATTTT. Translating gives CASSYQSGGREDTQYF.

This chain connects TRBV6-6 to TRBJ1-2; D might be TRBD1 (5 bases). Trimming took off 4 bases at V and 8 bases at J, with 11 bases between the two ends. The CDR3 length is 12 residues. Per germline, CDR1 MNHNY and CDR2 SVGAGI (reference sequence). CDR3 DNA sequence: TGTGCCAGCAGTTCGACAGAGCTGGGCTACACCTTC. Translated: CASSSTELGYTF.

The chain employs TRBV19 and TRBJ2-6; D is uncertain. This CDR3 region has 19 residues. With 3 bases removed from V and 2 bases from J, the gap between germline ends came to 20 bases. From germline, CDR1 is LNHDA and CDR2 SQIVND (reference sequence). CDR3 region: CASSIYQQFPLPGANVLTF. Written as DNA, the CDR3 is TGTGCCAGTAGTATCTACCAACAGTTTCCGTTACCTGGGGCCAACGTCCTGACTTTC. The complete variable domain, with remaining parts taken from reference TRBV19 and TRBJ2-6, reads DGGITQSPKYLFRKEGQNVTLSCEQNLNHDAMYWYRQDPGQGLRLIYYSQIVNDFQKGDIAEGYSVSREKKESFPLTVTSAQKNPTAFYLCASSIYQQFPLPGANVLTFGAGSRLTVL.

The rearrangement links TRBV5-4 to TRBJ1-1; possibly TRBD1 for D (5 bases). V lost 0 bases and J lost 6, with 12 bases in between. CDR1 SGHNT and CDR2 YYREEE come from the germline V gene (reference sequence). CDR3 length: 14 amino acids. The chain's CDR3 is CASSLASGRPEAFF. The CDR3, as DNA: TGTGCCAGCAGCTTGGCGTCAGGGAGGCCTGAAGCTTTCTTT.

The chain links TRBV19 to TRBJ1-2; no reliable D call. CDR3 size: 14 residues. Trimming stripped 7 bases from V and 4 bases from J, with 16 bases between. Germline V gene lookup returns CDR1 LNHDA and CDR2 SQIVND (reference sequence). The DNA for the CDR3 is TGTGCCAGTACCACGCAAGATTCAGGCTATGGCTACACCTTC. Amino acids: CASTTQDSGYGYTF. Together with reference TRBV19 and TRBJ1-2, the CDR3 gives the full variable domain: DGGITQSPKYLFRKEGQNVTLSCEQNLNHDAMYWYRQDPGQGLRLIYYSQIVNDFQKGDIAEGYSVSREKKESFPLTVTSAQKNPTAFYLCASTTQDSGYGYTFGSGTRLTVV.

As to this clone: A much larger clone sits a single nucleotide away, making a read error possible. The rearrangement joins TRBV5-6 to TRBJ2-7, with 10 positions matching TRBD1. The junction had 7 bases not matched to a gene; V was cut back by 4 bases and J by 3 bases. The CDR3 runs to 15 residues. Per the germline V gene, CDR1 is SGHDT and CDR2 is YYEEEE. The CDR3 sequence is CASSLVGTGDYEQYF. The CDR3, as DNA: TGTGCCAGCAGCCTGGTGGGGACAGGGGACTACGAGCAGTACTTC.

This clone was seen only once. The J gene is TRBJ2-3, the V gene TRBV4-1; 13 bases agree with TRBD2. From germline, CDR1 is MGHRA and CDR2 YSYEKL. With 6 bases clipped from V and 1 base from J, the junction kept 10 bases outside the gene matches. The CDR3 sequence is 18 residues long. The DNA for the CDR3 is TGCGCCAGCAGACTGGGACTAGCGGGGCCGGGGGGCACAGATACGCAGTATTTT. Its protein is CASRLGLAGPGGTDTQYF.

This clone was detected only a few times. This chain links TRBV15 with TRBJ2-5; D is perhaps TRBD2 (5 bases). The CDR3 consists of 14 residues. Germline V gene lookup returns CDR1 LNHNV and CDR2 YYDKDF (reference sequence). Trimming left V 4 bases short and J 4 bases short, with 13 bases between. The CDR3 region is CATSTTRGVETQYF. CDR3 DNA: TGTGCCACCAGCACAACTAGAGGCGTAGAGACCCAGTACTTC.

This clone was observed a single time. This chain links TRBV7-9 with TRBJ1-4, with 7 nucleotides matching TRBD1. Losses at the gene ends were 6 bases for V and 5 bases for J; bases not matched to a gene: 6. This CDR3 region has 14 residues. Germline-derived CDR1 and CDR2 are SEHNR and FQNEAQ (reference sequence). The CDR3 protein is CASRNRDSNEKLFF. The DNA of the CDR3 is TGTGCCAGCAGAAACCGGGACAGCAATGAAAAACTGTTTTTT.

The chain uses TRBV7-9 and TRBJ1-5; D is unresolved. This CDR3 has 12 amino acids. Deletions cut 4 bases from V and 5 bases from J, with 6 bases between. In germline, CDR1 is SEHNR, CDR2 FQNEAQ (reference sequence). The CDR3 coding sequence is TGTGCCAGCAGCTCCGGTTATCAGCCCCAGCATTTT. The encoded protein is CASSSGYQPQHF.

This clone was counted between two and nine times. The genes are TRBV6-5 and TRBJ2-3; D remains unclear. Germline V CDR1 and CDR2: MNHEY, SVGAGI. Trimming stripped 4 bases from V and 2 bases from J, with 13 bases between. The CDR3 has 15 amino acids. The CDR3 loop is CASSSWNSHTDTQYF. The CDR3 DNA reads as TGTGCCAGCAGTTCTTGGAACAGCCACACAGATACGCAGTATTTT.

J is TRBJ1-5 and V is TRBV6-5; TRBD1 might be the D (6 bases). The CDR3 has 14 residues. Germline V gives CDR1 MNHEY, CDR2 SVGAGI. Trimming cost V 6 bases and J 1 base, with 10 bases left between them. The CDR3 coding sequence is TGTGCCAGCAGGGACGGGACAAGCAATCAGCCCCAGCATTTT. Translating gives CASRDGTSNQPQHF.

V and J are TRBV27 and TRBJ2-3; 8 bases are shared with TRBD2. The CDR3 runs to 19 residues. The V gene's germline CDR1 is MNHEY and CDR2 SMNVEV (reference sequence). J lost 1 base, V lost 4 bases, and 16 bases had no gene match. CDR3 DNA: TGTGCCAGCAGTTACGGACTAGCTCAGAGGAGGGTAGGCACAGATACGCAGTATTTT. Translating it yields CASSYGLAQRRVGTDTQYF.

V is TRBV9 and J is TRBJ2-7; 14 nucleotides align to TRBD2. Germline V gives CDR1 SGDLS, CDR2 YYNGEE. The J segment lost 3 bases and the V segment lost 4 bases, leaving 3 bases of the junction unmatched. The CDR3 extends over 15 amino acids. The CDR3 region is CASSPGTSGSYEQYF. CDR3 coding DNA: TGTGCCAGCAGCCCAGGGACTAGCGGGAGCTACGAGCAGTACTTC. The complete variable domain, with remaining parts taken from reference TRBV9 and TRBJ2-7, reads DSGVTQTPKHLITATGQRVTLRCSPRSGDLSVYWYQQSLDQGLQFLIQYYNGEERAKGNILERFSAQQFPDLHSELNLSSLELGDSALYFCASSPGTSGSYEQYFGPGTRLTVT.

The chain is built from TRBV11-2 and TRBJ2-1; TRBD1 matches at 9 bases. In germline, CDR1 is SGHAT, CDR2 FQNNGV. The CDR3 consists of 16 residues. The trim removed 5 bases at V and 4 bases at J, leaving 9 bases unmatched. This CDR3 is CASSLNGQGTYNEQFF. The CDR3 region has the DNA TGTGCCAGCAGCCTAAATGGACAGGGGACGTACAATGAGCAGTTCTTC.

The CDR3 sequence is CASSQEGQGLRGSPLHF. The CDR3 DNA is TGCGCCAGCAGCCAAGAAGGACAGGGCCTTCGTGGTTCACCCCTCCACTTT. The chain recombines TRBV4-1 with TRBJ1-6, with 8 bases aligning to TRBD1. The CDR3 has 17 amino acids. Per germline, CDR1 MGHRA and CDR2 YSYEKL. Trimming cost V 0 bases and J 9 bases; bases outside gene matches: 10.

This chain links TRBV7-9 with TRBJ1-2; D is unclear. Trimming took off 5 bases at V and 4 bases at J, with 14 bases between the two ends. The CDR3 spans 14 residues. The V gene's germline CDR1 is SEHNR and CDR2 FQNEAQ (reference sequence). CDR3 in DNA: TGTGCCAGCAGCCCTTCGGCGTCGGGCTATGGCTACACCTTC. It encodes CASSPSASGYGYTF.

The chain joins TRBV5-1 to TRBJ2-1; 8 bases align to TRBD2. CDR1 is SGHRS, CDR2 YFSETQ, per germline. This CDR3 has 16 amino acids. The V and J ends lost 3 bases and 7 bases, in that order; junction bases with no gene match: 12. CDR3 sequence (DNA): TGCGCCAGCAGCTCCCAATTAAACATAGCGGGGAATGAGCAGTTCTTC. Residues: CASSSQLNIAGNEQFF.

The J gene is TRBJ1-2, the V gene TRBV4-3; D call uncertain. This CDR3 spans 13 amino acids. Germline lookup yields CDR1 LGHNA and CDR2 YSLEER. Trimming shortened V by 4 bases and J by 3 bases, and 9 bases separated the two germline ends. The CDR3, as DNA: TGCGCCAGCAGCCCGGGGAAATACTATGGCTACACCTTC. As protein: CASSPGKYYGYTF.

The chain recombines TRBV19 with TRBJ1-5; D is undetermined. The V end was cut by 10 bases, the J end by 3 bases, with 19 bases between. CDR3 size: 15 residues. Germline loops: CDR1 LNHDA, CDR2 SQIVND (reference sequence). The CDR3 nucleotides read TGTGCCACCAAGGGTGACGGCGGGCTCAATCAGCCCCAGCATTTT. It is translated as CATKGDGGLNQPQHF.

The gene calls are TRBV7-9 and TRBJ1-5; D gene uncertain. The CDR3 has 15 residues. Trimming took off 1 base at V and 3 bases at J, with 10 bases between the two ends. Germline CDR1 is SEHNR and CDR2 is FQNEAQ (reference sequence). The CDR3 DNA follows: TGTGCCAGCAGCTTAGGCGCAGGTATCAATCAGCCCCAGCATTTT. It encodes CASSLGAGINQPQHF.

This clone was seen once. This chain connects TRBV7-2 to TRBJ2-3; TRBD2 aligns across 10 bases. This CDR3 region has 14 residues. Germline CDR1 and CDR2: SGHTA and FQGNSA. After removal of 2 bases from V and 7 bases from J, the junction contained 3 bases not matched to a gene. CDR3 sequence: CASSLSGGANTQYF. The CDR3 DNA follows: TGTGCCAGCAGCTTAAGCGGGGGGGCGAATACGCAGTATTTT.